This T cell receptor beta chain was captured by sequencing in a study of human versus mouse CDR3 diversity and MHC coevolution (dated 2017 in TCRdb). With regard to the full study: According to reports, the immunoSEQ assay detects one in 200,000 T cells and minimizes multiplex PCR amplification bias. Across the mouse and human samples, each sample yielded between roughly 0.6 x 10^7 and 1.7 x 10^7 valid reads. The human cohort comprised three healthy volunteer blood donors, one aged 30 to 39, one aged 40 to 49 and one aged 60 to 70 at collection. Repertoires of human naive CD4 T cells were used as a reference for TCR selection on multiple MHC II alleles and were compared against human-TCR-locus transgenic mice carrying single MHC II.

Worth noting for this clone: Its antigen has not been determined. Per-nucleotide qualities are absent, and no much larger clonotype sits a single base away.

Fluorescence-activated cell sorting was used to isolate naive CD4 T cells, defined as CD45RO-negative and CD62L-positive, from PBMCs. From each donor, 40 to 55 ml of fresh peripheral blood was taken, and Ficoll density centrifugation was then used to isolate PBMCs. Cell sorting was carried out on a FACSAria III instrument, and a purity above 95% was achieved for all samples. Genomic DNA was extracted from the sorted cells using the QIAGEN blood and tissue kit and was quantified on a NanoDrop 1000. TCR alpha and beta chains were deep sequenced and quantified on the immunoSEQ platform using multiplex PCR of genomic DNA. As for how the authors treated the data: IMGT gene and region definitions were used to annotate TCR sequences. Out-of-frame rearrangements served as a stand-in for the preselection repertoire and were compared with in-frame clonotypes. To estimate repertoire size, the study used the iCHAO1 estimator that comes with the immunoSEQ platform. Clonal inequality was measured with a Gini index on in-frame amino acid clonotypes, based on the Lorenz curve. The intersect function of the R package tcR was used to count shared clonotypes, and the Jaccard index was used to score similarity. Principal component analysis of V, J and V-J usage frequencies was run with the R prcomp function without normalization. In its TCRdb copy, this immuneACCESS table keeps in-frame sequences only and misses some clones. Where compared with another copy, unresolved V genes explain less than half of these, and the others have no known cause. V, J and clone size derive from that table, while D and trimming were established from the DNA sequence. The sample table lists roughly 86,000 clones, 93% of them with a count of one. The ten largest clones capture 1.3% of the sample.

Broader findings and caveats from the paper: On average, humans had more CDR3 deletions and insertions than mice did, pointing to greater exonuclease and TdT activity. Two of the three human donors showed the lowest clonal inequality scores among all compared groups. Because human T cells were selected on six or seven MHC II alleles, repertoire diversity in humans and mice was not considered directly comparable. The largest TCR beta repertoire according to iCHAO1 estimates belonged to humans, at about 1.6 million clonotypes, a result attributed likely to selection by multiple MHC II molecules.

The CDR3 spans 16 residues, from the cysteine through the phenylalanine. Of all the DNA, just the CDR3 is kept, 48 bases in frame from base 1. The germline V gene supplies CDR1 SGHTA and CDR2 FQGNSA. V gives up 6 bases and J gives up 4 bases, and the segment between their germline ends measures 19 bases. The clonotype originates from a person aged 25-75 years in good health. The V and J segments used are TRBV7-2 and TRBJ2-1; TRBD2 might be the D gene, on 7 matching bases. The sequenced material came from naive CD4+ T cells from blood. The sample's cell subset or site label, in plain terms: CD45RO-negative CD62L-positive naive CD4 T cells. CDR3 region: CASSLKGGGRYNEQFF. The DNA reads TGTGCCAGCAGTCTTAAGGGGGGGGGTCGGTACAATGAGCAGTTCTTC.